This T cell receptor (beta chain) was obtained from a study of T cells in localized non-small cell lung cancer (dated by TCRdb to the early 2020s). With respect to the entire study: Comparing tumors with uninvolved tumor-adjacent lungs, the study looked at the T cell repertoires of roughly 250 patients with early-stage NSCLC. The mean age of the NSCLC patients was under 70 years, with 120 to 150 men and 95 to 110 women. The cohort consisted of approximately 220 treatment-naive NSCLC patients whose localized lung tumors had been resected.

Trimmed from V: 2 bases; trimmed from J: 10 bases; junction bases lacking a gene match: 10. From a lookup of the germline V gene, CDR1 and CDR2 are SNHLY and FYNNEI. The CDR3 goes from the cysteine to the phenylalanine over 16 residues. The entry retains the CDR3 DNA only, 48 bases that are in frame from base 1. At diagnosis, peripheral blood, uninvolved tumor-adjacent lung and tumor were collected and stored as a combination of fresh-frozen and FFPE material. For TCR repertoire profiling, the blood samples were analyzed as peripheral blood mononuclear cells. The investigation overall reported the following: Because multi-region tumor sequencing was not performed, intratumor heterogeneity could not be ruled out. Uninvolved tumor-adjacent lung showed the highest T cell clonality, higher than tumor, which suggests more focused antigenic responses in the adjacent lung. Because of the exploratory design, TCR variables were selected using unadjusted p-values without false-discovery rate correction. Of the top 100 tumor clones, a median of roughly 53 were detected in paired uninvolved adjacent lung; some 28 were also among that lung's top 100. Higher blood T cell density associated with longer overall survival, while higher adjacent-lung clonality associated with shorter survival.

Of note for this clone: Its antigen is unknown. Per-base quality was not reported, and no clone a single base away is much larger than it.

TCR beta CDR3 regions were sequenced from DNA using the immunoSEQ Assay. From the authors' description of their analysis: To compute T cell density, TCR beta template counts were normalized to usable DNA, which was estimated by amplifying housekeeping genes. Richness was estimated using the preseqR package, with extrapolation to 400,000 templates for PBMC samples and to 120,000 templates for tissue samples. Clonality was taken to be one minus Pielou's evenness. Differential abundance testing on productive amino-acid clonotypes, with a minimum total count of 5 and an alpha of 0.1, was used to identify tissue-enriched TCRs. The Jaccard Index and the Morisita Overlap Index were used to measure repertoire overlap between compartments. TCR beta CDR3s were clustered by GLIPH together with public tetramer-defined viral CDR3s, and at least three viral sequences plus V-gene enrichment were required for viral motifs. TCRdb obtained this table from immuneACCESS and retained in-frame rearrangements with V and J assigned. These tables miss some clones; where compared with another copy, unresolved V genes account for less than half of the shortfall, and the remainder is unexplained. Clone size and the V and J calls come from that table; the DNA yielded D and trimming. The sample contains approximately 29,000 clones, 78% of them found a single time. The ten biggest clones cover roughly 33% of the sample.

The chain links TRBV2 with TRBJ2-1, with 11 central nucleotides matching TRBD1. The sequence derives from a male donor older than 55 with stage II squamous cell lung carcinoma. This sample comprised peripheral blood, obtained before any cancer treatment. The CDR3 reads CASSESGTGGLREQFF. The sequenced DNA: TGTGCCAGCAGTGAATCCGGGACAGGGGGGCTTCGCGAGCAGTTCTTC.